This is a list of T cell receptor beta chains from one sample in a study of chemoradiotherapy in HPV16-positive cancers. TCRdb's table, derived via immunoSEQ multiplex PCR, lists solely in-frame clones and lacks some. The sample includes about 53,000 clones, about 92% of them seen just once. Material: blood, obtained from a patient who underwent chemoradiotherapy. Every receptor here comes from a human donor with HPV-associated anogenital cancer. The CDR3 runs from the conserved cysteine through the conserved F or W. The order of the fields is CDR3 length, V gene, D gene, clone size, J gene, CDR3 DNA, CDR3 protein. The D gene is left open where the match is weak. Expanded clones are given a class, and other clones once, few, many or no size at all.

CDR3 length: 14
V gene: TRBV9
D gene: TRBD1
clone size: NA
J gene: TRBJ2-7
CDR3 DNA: TGTGCCAGCAGCCCTCGGACAGGCTCCTACGAGCAGTACTTC
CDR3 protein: CASSPRTGSYEQYF

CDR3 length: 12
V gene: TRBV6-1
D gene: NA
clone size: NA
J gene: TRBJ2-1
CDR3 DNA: TGTGCCAGCAGTGAGGGCAGGGGATGGGAGTTCTTC
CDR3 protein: CASSEGRGWEFF

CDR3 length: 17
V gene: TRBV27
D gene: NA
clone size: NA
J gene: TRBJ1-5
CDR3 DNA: TGTGCCAGCAGTTTATCGGCCGGTGGGGCTCTAATCAGCCCCCAGCATTTT
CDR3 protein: CASSLSAGGALISPQHF

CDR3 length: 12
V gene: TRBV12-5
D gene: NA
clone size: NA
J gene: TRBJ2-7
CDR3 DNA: TGTGCTAGTGGTTTGACGGCTGGCGAGCAGTACTTC
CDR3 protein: CASGLTAGEQYF

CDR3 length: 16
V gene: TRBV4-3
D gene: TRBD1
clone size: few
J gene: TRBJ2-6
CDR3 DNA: TGCGCCAGCAGCCTACAGGGGGGCTCTGGGGCCAACGTCCTGACTTTC
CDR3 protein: CASSLQGGSGANVLTF

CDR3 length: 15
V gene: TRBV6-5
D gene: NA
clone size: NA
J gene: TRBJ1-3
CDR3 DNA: TGTGCCAGCAGTTACTCGGCCCCGGGAGGAAACACCATATATTTT
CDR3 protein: CASSYSAPGGNTIYF

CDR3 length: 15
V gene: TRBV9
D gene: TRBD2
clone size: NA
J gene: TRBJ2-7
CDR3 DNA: TGTGCCAGCAGCCCCCGACTAGCGGAAGGGTACGAGCAGTACTTC
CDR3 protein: CASSPRLAEGYEQYF

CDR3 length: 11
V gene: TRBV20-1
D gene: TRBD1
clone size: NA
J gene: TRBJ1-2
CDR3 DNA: TGCAGCTTGACAGGGGACTATGGCTACACCTTC
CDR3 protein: CSLTGDYGYTF

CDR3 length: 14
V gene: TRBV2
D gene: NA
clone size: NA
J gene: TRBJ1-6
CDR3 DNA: TGTGCCAGCAGACTGAGGACTGGTAATTCACCCCTCCACTTT
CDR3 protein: CASRLRTGNSPLHF

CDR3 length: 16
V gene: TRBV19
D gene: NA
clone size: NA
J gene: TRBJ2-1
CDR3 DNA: TGTGCCAGTAGTATGGGGGGGCGGCAAGACTACAATGAGCAGTTCTTC
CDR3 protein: CASSMGGRQDYNEQFF

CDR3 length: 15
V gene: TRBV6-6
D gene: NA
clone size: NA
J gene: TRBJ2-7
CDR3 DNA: TGTGCCAGCAGTTCCGGGCAGCTTATGAGCTACGAGCAGTACTTC
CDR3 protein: CASSSGQLMSYEQYF

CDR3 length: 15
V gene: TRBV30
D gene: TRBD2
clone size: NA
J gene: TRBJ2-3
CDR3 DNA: TGTGCCTGGAGTGTCCGGACTAGCGGGTCAGATACGCAGTATTTT
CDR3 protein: CAWSVRTSGSDTQYF

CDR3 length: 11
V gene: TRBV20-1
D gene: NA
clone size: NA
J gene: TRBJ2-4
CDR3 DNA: TGCAGTGCCCTCGACAATCGGAGCGAGTACTTC
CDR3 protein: CSALDNRSEYF

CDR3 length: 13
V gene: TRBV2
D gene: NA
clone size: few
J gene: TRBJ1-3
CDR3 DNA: TGTGCCAGCAGACAGGGAGCAGGAAACACCATATATTTT
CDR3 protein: CASRQGAGNTIYF

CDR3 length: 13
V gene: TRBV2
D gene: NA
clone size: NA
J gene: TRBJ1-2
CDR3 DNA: TGTGCCAGCAGCTTACAGGGCCACGGTGGCTACACCTTC
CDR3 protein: CASSLQGHGGYTF

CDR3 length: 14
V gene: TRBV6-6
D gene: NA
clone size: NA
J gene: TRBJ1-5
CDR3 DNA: TGTGCCAGCAGCCCAGGGTTGGGCAATCAGCCCCAGCATTTT
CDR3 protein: CASSPGLGNQPQHF

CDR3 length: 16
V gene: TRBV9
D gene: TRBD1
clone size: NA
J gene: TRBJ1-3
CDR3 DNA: TGTGCCAGCAGCGCCGGAGGGGGCGGCTCTGGAAACACCATATATTTT
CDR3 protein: CASSAGGGGSGNTIYF

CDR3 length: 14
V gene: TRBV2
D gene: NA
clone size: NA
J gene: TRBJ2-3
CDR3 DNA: TGTGCCAGCAGGATTAGCGGAGTCACAGATACGCAGTATTTT
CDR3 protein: CASRISGVTDTQYF

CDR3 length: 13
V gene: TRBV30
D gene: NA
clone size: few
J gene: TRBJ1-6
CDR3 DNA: TGTGCCTGGAGTGTAAGATGGAATTCACCCCTCCACTTT
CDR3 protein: CAWSVRWNSPLHF

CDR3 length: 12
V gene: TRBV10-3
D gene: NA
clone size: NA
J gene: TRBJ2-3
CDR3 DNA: TGTGCCATCAGTGAAAACACAGATACGCAGTATTTT
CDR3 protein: CAISENTDTQYF

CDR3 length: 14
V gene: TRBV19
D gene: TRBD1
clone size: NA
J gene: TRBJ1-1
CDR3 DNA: TGTGCCAGTAGTTATGACAGGGGCAACACTGAAGCTTTCTTT
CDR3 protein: CASSYDRGNTEAFF

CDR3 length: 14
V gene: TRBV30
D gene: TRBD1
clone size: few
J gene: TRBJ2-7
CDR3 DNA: TGTGCGTGGATTGACCCGGACAGGGGGCTAGAGCAGTACTTC
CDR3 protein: CAWIDPDRGLEQYF

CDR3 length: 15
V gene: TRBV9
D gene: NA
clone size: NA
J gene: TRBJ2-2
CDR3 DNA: TGTGCCAGCAGCGCCACCGGGACCCACACCGGGGAGCTGTTTTTT
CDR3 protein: CASSATGTHTGELFF

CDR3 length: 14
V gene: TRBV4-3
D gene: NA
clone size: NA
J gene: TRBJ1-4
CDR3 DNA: TGCGCCAGCAGCCAAGGTCAAGGAGGTGAAAAACTGTTTTTT
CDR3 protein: CASSQGQGGEKLFF

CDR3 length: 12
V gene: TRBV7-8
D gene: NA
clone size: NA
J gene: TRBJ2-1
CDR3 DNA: TGTGCCAGCAGCCTGGACACCGGTGAGCAGTTCTTC
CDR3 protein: CASSLDTGEQFF

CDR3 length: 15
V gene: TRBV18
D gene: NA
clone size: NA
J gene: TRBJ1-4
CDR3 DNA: TGTGCCAGCTCGGTCGTACAGGCCTCGAATGAAAAACTGTTTTTT
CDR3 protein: CASSVVQASNEKLFF

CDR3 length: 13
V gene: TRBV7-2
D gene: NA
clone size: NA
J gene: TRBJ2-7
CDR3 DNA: TGTGCCAGCAGCTTAGTCCGCCCCTACGAGCAGTACTTC
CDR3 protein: CASSLVRPYEQYF

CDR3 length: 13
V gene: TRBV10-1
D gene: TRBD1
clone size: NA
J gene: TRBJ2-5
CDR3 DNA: TGCGCCAGCAGTGACAGGGGGCCAGAGACCCAGTACTTC
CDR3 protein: CASSDRGPETQYF